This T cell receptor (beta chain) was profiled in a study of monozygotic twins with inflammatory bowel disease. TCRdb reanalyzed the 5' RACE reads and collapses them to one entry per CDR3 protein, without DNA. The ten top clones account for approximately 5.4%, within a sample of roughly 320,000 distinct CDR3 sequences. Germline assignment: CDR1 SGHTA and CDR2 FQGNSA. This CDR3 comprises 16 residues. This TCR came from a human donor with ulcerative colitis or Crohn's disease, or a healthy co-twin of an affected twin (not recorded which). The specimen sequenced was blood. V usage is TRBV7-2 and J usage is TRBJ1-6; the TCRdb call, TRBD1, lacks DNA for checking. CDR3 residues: CASSLLKDRVRSPLHF.